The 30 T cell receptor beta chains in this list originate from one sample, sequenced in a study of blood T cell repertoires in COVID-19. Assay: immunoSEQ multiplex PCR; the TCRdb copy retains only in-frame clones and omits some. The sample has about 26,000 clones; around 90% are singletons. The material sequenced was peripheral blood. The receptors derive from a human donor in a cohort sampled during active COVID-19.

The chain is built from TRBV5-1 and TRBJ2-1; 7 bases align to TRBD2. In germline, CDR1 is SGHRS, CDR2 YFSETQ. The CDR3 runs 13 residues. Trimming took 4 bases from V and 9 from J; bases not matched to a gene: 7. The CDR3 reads CASSEVVAGEQFF. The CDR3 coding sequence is TGCGCCAGCAGCGAGGTGGTAGCGGGTGAGCAGTTCTTC.

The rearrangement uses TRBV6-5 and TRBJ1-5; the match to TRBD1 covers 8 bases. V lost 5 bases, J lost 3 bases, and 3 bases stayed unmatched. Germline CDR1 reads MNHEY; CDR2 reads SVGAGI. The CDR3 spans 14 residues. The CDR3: CASSPTGDNQPQHF. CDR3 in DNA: TGTGCCAGCAGTCCGACAGGGGACAATCAGCCCCAGCATTTT.

In nucleotides, the CDR3 is TGTGCCAGCAGCTTAAGTGGTAGCGGGGGCACAGATACGCAGTATTTT. Translating gives CASSLSGSGGTDTQYF. The chain employs TRBV7-9 and TRBJ2-3, with 8 bases identical to TRBD2. This CDR3 is 16 amino acids long. The junction had 5 bases not matched to a gene; V was cut back by 2 bases and J by 1 base. Germline values: CDR1 SEHNR, CDR2 FQNEAQ (reference sequence).

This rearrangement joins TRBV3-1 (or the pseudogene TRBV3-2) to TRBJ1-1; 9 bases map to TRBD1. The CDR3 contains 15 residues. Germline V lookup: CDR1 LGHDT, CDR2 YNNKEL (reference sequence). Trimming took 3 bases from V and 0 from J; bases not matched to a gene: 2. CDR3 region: CASSQTGGLNTEAFF. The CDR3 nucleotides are TGTGCCAGCAGCCAGACAGGGGGATTGAACACTGAAGCTTTCTTT.

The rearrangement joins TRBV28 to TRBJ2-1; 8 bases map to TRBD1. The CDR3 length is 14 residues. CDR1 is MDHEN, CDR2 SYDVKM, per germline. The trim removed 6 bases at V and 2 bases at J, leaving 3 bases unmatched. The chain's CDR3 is CASRPQGAYNEQFF. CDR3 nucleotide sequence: TGTGCCAGCAGGCCACAGGGGGCCTACAATGAGCAGTTCTTC. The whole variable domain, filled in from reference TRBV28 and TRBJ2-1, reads DVKVTQSSRYLVKRTGEKVFLECVQDMDHENMFWYRQDPGLGLRLIYFSYDVKMKEKGDIPEGYSVSREKKERFSLILESASTNQTSMYLCASRPQGAYNEQFFGPGTRLTVL.

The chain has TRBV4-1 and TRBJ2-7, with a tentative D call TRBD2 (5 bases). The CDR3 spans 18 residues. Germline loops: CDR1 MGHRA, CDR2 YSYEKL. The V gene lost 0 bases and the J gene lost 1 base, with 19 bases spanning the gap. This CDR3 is CASSQDFLAYQGSYEQYF. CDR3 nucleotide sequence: TGCGCCAGCAGCCAAGATTTTCTAGCCTACCAAGGATCCTACGAGCAGTACTTC.

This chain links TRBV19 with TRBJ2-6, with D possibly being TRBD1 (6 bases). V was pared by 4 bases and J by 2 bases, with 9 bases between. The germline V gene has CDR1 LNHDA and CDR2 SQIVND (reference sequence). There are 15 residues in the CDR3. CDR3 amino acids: CASSSQGTGANVLTF. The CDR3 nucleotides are TGTGCCAGTAGTAGTCAGGGGACTGGGGCCAACGTCCTGACTTTC.

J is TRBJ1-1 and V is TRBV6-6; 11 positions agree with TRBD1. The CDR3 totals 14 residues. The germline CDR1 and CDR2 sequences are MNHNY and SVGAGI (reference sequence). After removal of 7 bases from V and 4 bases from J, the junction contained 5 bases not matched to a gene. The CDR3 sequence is CASKGQGDGTEAFF. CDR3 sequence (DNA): TGTGCCAGCAAGGGACAGGGGGACGGCACTGAAGCTTTCTTT.

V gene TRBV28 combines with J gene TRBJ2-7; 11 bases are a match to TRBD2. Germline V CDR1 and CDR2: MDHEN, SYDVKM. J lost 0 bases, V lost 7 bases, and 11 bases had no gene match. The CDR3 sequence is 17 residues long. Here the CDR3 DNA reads TGTGCCAGCATTACTAGCGGGAGTTCCCTGAGCTCCTACGAGCAGTACTTC. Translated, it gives CASITSGSSLSSYEQYF. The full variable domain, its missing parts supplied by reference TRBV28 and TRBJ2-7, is DVKVTQSSRYLVKRTGEKVFLECVQDMDHENMFWYRQDPGLGLRLIYFSYDVKMKEKGDIPEGYSVSREKKERFSLILESASTNQTSMYLCASITSGSSLSSYEQYFGPGTRLTVT.

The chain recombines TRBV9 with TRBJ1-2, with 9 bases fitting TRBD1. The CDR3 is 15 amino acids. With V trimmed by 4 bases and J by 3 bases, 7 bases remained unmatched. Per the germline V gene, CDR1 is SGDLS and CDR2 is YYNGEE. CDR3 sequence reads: CASSSPTGGYYGYTF. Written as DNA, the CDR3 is TGTGCCAGCAGCTCCCCGACAGGGGGGTACTATGGCTACACCTTC.

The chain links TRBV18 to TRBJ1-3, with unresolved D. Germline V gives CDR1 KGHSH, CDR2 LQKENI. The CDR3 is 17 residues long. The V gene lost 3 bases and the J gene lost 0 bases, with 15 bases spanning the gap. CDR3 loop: CASSPRSSAYSGNTIYF. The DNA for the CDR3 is TGTGCCAGCTCACCCCGTTCCAGCGCCTACTCTGGAAACACCATATATTTT. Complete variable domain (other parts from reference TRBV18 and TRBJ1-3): NAGVMQNPRHLVRRRGQEARLRCSPMKGHSHVYWYRQLPEEGLKFMVYLQKENIIDESGMPKERFSAEFPKEGPSILRIQQVVRGDSAAYFCASSPRSSAYSGNTIYFGEGSWLTVV.

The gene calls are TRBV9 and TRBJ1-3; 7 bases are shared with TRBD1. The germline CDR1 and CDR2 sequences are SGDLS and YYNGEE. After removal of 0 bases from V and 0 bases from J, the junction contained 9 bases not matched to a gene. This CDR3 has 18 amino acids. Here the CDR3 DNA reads TGTGCCAGCAGCGTAGATGGGACAGAGACCTCCTCTGGAAACACCATATATTTT. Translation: CASSVDGTETSSGNTIYF. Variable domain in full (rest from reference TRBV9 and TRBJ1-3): DSGVTQTPKHLITATGQRVTLRCSPRSGDLSVYWYQQSLDQGLQFLIQYYNGEERAKGNILERFSAQQFPDLHSELNLSSLELGDSALYFCASSVDGTETSSGNTIYFGEGSWLTVV.

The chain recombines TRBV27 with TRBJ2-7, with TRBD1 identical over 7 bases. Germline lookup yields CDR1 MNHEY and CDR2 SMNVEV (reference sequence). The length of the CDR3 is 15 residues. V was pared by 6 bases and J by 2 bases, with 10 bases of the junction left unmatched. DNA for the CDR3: TGTGCCAGCAGAACTCACCGGGACAGTCCCTACGAGCAGTACTTC. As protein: CASRTHRDSPYEQYF.

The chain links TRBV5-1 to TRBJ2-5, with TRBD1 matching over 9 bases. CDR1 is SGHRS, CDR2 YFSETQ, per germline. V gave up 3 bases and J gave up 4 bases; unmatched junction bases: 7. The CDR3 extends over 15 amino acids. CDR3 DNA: TGCGCCAGCAGCTCCGGGACAGGGCTTTCAGAGACCCAGTACTTC. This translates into CASSSGTGLSETQYF. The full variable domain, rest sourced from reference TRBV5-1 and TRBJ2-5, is KAGVTQTPRYLIKTRGQQVTLSCSPISGHRSVSWYQQTPGQGLQFLFEYFSETQRNKGNFPGRFSGRQFSNSRSEMNVSTLELGDSALYLCASSSGTGLSETQYFGPGTRLLVL.

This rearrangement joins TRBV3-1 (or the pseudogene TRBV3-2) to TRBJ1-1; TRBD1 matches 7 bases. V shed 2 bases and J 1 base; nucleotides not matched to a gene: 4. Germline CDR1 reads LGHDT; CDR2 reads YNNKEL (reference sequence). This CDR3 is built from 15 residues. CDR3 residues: CASSQTGAPNTEAFF. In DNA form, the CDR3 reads TGTGCCAGCAGCCAAACAGGGGCCCCGAACACTGAAGCTTTCTTT.

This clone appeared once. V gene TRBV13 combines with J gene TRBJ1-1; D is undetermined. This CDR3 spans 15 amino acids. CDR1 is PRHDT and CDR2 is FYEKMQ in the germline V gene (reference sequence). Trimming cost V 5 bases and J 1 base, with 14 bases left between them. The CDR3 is CASSPPAGRNTEAFF. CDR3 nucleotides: TGTGCCAGCAGCCCCCCGGCAGGCCGGAACACTGAAGCTTTCTTT.

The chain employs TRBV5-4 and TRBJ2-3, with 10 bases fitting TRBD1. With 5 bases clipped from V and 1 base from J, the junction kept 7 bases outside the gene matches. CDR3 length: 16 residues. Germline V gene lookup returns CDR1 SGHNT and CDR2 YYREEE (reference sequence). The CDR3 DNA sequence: TGTGCCAGCAGGCCGACAGGGGGCGCGGGCACAGATACGCAGTATTTT. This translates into CASRPTGGAGTDTQYF.

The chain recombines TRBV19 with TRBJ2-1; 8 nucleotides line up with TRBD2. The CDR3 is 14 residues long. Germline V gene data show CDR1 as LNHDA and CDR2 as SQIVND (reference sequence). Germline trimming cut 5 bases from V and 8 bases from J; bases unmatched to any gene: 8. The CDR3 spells CASSLGLASDEQFF. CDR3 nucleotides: TGTGCCAGTAGTTTAGGACTAGCTTCGGATGAGCAGTTCTTC.

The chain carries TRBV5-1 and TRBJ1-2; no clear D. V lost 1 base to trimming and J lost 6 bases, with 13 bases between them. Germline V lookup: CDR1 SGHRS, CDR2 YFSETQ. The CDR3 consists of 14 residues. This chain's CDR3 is CASSLPGLPDGYTF. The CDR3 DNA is TGCGCCAGCAGCTTGCCAGGTTTGCCGGATGGCTACACCTTC.

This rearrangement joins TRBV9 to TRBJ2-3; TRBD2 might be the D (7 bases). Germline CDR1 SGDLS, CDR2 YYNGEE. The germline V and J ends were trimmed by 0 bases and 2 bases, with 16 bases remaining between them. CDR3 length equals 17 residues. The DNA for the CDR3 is TGTGCCAGCAGCGTAGAGGGCGGGGAGGGGGACACAGATACGCAGTATTTT. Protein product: CASSVEGGEGDTDTQYF. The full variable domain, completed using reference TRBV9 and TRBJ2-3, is DSGVTQTPKHLITATGQRVTLRCSPRSGDLSVYWYQQSLDQGLQFLIQYYNGEERAKGNILERFSAQQFPDLHSELNLSSLELGDSALYFCASSVEGGEGDTDTQYFGPGTRLTVL.

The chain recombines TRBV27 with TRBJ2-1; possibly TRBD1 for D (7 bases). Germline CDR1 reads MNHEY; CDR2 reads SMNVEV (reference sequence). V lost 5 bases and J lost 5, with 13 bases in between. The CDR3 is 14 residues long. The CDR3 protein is CASSAGQINNEQFF. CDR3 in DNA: TGTGCCAGCAGTGCGGGACAGATAAACAATGAGCAGTTCTTC.

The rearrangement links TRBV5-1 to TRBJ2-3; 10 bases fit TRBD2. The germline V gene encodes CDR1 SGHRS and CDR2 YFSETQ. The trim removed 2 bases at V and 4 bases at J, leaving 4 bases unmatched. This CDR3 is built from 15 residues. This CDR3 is CASSLSSGSADTQYF. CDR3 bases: TGCGCCAGCAGCTTATCTAGCGGGAGTGCAGATACGCAGTATTTT.

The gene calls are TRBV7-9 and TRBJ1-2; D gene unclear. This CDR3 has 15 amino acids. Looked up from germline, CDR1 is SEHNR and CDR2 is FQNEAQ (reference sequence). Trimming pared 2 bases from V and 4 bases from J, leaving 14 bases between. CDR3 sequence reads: CASSLLQPPSYGYTF. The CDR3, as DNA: TGTGCCAGCAGCTTATTACAGCCGCCCTCCTATGGCTACACCTTC.

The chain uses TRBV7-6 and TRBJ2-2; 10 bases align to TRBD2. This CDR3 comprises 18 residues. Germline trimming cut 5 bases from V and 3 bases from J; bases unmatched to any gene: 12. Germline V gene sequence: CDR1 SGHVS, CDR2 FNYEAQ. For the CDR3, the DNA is TGTGCCAGCAGCCCGCTCGTCCTAGCGGGAGTTTACACCGGGGAGCTGTTTTTT. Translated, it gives CASSPLVLAGVYTGELFF.

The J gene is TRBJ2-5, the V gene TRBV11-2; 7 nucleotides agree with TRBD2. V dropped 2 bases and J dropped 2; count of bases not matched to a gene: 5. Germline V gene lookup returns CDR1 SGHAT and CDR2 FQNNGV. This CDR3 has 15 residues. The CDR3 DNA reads TGTGCCAGCAGCTTACAAAGCGGGACTCAAGAGACCCAGTACTTC. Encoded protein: CASSLQSGTQETQYF.

CDR3 sequence: CASNFLDRPYSPLHF. DNA for the CDR3: TGTGCCAGCAACTTTCTGGACAGACCTTATTCACCCCTCCACTTT. The gene calls are TRBV3-1 (or the pseudogene TRBV3-2) and TRBJ1-6; D may be TRBD1 (6 bases). Germline CDR1 LGHDT, CDR2 YNNKEL (reference sequence). The CDR3 consists of 15 residues. V was trimmed by 7 bases and J by 8 bases, leaving 18 bases between them.

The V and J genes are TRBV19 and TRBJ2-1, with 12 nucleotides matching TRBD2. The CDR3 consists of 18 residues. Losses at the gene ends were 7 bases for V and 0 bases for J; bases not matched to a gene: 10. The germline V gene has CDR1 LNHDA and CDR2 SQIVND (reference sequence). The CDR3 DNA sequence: TGTGCCAGTACCCCTAGCGGGGGGGCTACTAGCTCCTACAATGAGCAGTTCTTC. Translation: CASTPSGGATSSYNEQFF.

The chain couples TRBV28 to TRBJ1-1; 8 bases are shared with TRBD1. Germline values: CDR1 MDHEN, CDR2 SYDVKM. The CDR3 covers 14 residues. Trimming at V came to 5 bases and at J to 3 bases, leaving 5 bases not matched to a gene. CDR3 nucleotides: TGTGCCAGCAGTCGAGCGGACAGGGACACTGAAGCTTTCTTT. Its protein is CASSRADRDTEAFF.

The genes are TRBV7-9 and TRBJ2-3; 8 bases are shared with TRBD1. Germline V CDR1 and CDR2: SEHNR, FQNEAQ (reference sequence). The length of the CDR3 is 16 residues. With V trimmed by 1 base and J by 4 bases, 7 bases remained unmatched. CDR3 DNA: TGTGCCAGCAGCTTAGTGGGCAGGGGGCCCGCAGATACGCAGTATTTT. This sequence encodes CASSLVGRGPADTQYF.

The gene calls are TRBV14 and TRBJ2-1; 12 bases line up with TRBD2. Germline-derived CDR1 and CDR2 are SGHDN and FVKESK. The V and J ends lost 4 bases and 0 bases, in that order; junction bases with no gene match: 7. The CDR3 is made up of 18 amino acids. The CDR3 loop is CASSPFTTSGSSYNEQFF. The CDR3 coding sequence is TGTGCCAGCAGCCCTTTCACGACTAGCGGGAGCTCCTACAATGAGCAGTTCTTC.